This TCR beta chain emerged from a study of T cells in women clearing cervical HPV infection. Study details: Controls' single incident HPV16 infection cleared within 12 months without precancer. The study, taken as a whole, reports: CIN3+ cases had significantly higher TCR repertoire richness than controls, but evenness did not differ. TRBV6-7 relative abundance averaged approximately 0.1% in cases and about 0.15% in controls.

Germline CDR1 is LNHDA and CDR2 is SQIVND (reference sequence). The CDR3 consists of 14 residues. Concerning this clone itself: Its antigen is not known. The sequence runs out 3 residues before the end of the CDR3; the remainder is reconstructed from the germline J gene.

Method: immunoSEQ multiplex PCR; TCRdb's copy keeps in-frame clones and lacks some. The sample table includes around 48,000 clones. All donors had a single incident cervical HPV16 infection, not prevalent. Specimen: blood buffy coat. The chain uses TRBV19 and TRBJ1-1; 8 bases are a match to TRBD1. This TCR came from a woman aged 18-70 years with a cervical HPV16 infection that either progressed to CIN3+ or cleared (not recorded which). CDR3 bases read: TGTGCCAGTAGTATAGACCCTCGGGACAGGAAA. As protein: CASSIDPRDRK. From start to end, the CDR3 is CASSIDPRDRKAFF. Based on the CDR3 plus reference TRBV19 and TRBJ1-1, the full variable domain is DGGITQSPKYLFRKEGQNVTLSCEQNLNHDAMYWYRQDPGQGLRLIYYSQIVNDFQKGDIAEGYSVSREKKESFPLTVTSAQKNPTAFYLCASSIDPRDRKAFFGQGTRLTVV.